This T cell receptor beta chain stems from a study of cytomegalovirus exposure and HLA in healthy donors. A multiplex PCR was run with 60 Vbeta primers and 13 Jbeta primers. Sequencing used immunoSEQ multiplex PCR; TCRdb keeps in-frame clones, though not all of them. The repertoire holds approximately 190,000 clones, with about 86% as singletons. A note on this clone: Its antigen is unidentified.

The CDR3 runs to 14 residues. Per the germline V gene, CDR1 is SGHRS and CDR2 is YFSETQ. V was cut by 4 bases and J by 5 bases, with 14 bases left in between. Findings of the study overall: Within an earlier analysis, most TCR beta V segments proved productive either about 90% or about 30% of the time. Versus the roughly 690-donor mean, an Asian-associated ancestry cluster reportedly showed fewer N-insertions in a later analysis.

The source material was PBMCs. The sequence was obtained from a middle-aged man in good health and CMV-seropositive. V usage is TRBV5-1 and J usage is TRBJ2-3, with D tentatively TRBD1 (6 bases). In DNA, the CDR3 is TGCGCCAGCAGCCCGGGACAAGGTCTAGATACGCAGTATTTT. It encodes CASSPGQGLDTQYF.